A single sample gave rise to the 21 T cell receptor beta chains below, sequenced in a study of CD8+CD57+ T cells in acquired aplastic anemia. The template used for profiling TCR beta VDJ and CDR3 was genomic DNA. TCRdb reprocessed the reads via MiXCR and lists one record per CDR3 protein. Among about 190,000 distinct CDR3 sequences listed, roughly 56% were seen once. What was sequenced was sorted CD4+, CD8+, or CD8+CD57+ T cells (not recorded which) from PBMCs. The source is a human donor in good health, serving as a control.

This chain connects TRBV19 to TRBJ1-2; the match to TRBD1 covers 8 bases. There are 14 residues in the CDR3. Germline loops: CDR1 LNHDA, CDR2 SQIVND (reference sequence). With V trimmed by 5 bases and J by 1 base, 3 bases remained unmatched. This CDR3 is CASSRDRSNYGYTF. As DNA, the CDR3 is TGTGCCAGTAGTCGGGACAGGAGTAACTATGGCTACACCTTC.

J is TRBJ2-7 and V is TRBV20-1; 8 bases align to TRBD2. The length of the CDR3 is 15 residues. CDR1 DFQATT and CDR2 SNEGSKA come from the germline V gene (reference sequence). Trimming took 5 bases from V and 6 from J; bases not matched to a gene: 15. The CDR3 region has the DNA TGCAGTGCTCCGGCTTTACCGGGGGGGGTCGGCGAGCAGTACTTC. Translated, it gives CSAPALPGGVGEQYF.

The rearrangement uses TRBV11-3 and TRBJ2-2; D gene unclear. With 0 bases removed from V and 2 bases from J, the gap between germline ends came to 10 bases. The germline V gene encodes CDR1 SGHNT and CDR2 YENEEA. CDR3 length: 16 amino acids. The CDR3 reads CASSLEGTTNTGELFF. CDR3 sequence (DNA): TGTGCCAGCAGCTTAGAGGGCACCACAAACACCGGGGAGCTGTTTTTT.

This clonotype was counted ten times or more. DNA for the CDR3: TGTGCCAGCAGTTTAAACGGAAACTATGGCTACACCTTC. Protein sequence: CASSLNGNYGYTF. V is TRBV12-3 or TRBV12-4 and J is TRBJ1-2; D unresolved. The CDR3 length is 13 residues. V was shortened by 2 bases and J by 2 bases, with 6 bases between the two germline ends.

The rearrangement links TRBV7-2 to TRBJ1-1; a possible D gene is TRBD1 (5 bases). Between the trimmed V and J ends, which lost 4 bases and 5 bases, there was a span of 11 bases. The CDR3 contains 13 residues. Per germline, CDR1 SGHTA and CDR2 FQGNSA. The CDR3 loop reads CASSSRVWTEAFF. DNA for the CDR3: TGTGCCAGCAGCTCCAGGGTGTGGACTGAAGCTTTCTTT.

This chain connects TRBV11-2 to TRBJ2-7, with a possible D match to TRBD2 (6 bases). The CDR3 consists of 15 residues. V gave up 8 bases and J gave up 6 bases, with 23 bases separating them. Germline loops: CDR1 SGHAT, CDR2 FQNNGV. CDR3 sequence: CASGLLRGAPSEQYF. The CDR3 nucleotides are TGTGCCAGCGGCCTATTGCGGGGAGCCCCGTCCGAGCAGTACTTC.

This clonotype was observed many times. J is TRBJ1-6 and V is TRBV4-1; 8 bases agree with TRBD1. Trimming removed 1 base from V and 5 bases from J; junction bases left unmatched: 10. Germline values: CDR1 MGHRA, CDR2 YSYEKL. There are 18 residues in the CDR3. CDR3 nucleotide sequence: TGCGCCAGCAGCCAAGGATCGACAGGGGAGGGAAATAATTCACCCCTCCACTTT. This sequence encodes CASSQGSTGEGNNSPLHF.

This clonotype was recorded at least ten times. The CDR3 is CSVSNNQETQYF. In DNA form, the CDR3 reads TGCAGCGTTTCGAATAACCAAGAGACCCAGTACTTC. The chain has TRBV29-1 and TRBJ2-5; D is ambiguous. CDR1 is SQVTM and CDR2 is ANQGSEA in the germline V gene. V lost 5 bases and J 0 bases, leaving 7 bases between the germline ends. The CDR3 runs to 12 residues.

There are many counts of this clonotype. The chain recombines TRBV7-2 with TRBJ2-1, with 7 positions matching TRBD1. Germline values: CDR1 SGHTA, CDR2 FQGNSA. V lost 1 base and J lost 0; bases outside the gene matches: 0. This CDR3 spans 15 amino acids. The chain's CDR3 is CASSLDRGSYNEQFF. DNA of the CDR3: TGTGCCAGCAGCTTAGACAGGGGCTCCTACAATGAGCAGTTCTTC.

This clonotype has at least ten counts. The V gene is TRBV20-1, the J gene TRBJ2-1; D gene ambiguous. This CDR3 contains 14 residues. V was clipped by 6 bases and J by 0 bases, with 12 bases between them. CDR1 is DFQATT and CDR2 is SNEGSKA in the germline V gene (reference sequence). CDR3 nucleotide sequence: TGCAGTGCCAAAGCTCCGAGCTCCTACAATGAGCAGTTCTTC. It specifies CSAKAPSSYNEQFF.

This CDR3 reads CASSLYGKTSGNTIYF. In DNA form, the CDR3 reads TGTGCCAGCAGCTTGTACGGGAAGACTTCTGGAAACACCATATATTTT. This chain joins TRBV7-2 and TRBJ1-3; D remains unclear. Trimming cost V 3 bases and J 1 base, with 13 bases left between them. The CDR3 is 16 residues long. Germline lookup yields CDR1 SGHTA and CDR2 FQGNSA.

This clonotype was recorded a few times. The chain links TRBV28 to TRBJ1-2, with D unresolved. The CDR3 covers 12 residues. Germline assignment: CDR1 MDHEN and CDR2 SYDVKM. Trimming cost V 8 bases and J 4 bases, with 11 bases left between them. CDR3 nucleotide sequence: TGTGCCAGCCAAGCAGTATCCTATGGCTACACCTTC. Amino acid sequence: CASQAVSYGYTF.

The CDR3 DNA reads as TGTGCCAGCAGCCCAAGGAACACAGACTCTGGAAACACCATATATTTT. It specifies CASSPRNTDSGNTIYF. This chain links TRBV7-2 with TRBJ1-3; D call uncertain. CDR1 SGHTA and CDR2 FQGNSA come from the germline V gene. The CDR3 contains 16 residues. V was pared by 5 bases and J by 0 bases, with 14 bases between.

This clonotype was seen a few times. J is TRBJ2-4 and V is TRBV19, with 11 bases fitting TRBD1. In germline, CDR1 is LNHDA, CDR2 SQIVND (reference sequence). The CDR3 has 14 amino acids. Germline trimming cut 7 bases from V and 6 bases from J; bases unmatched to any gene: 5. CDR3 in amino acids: CASTPGQGVNIQYF. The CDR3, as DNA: TGTGCCAGTACCCCGGGACAGGGGGTAAACATTCAGTACTTC.

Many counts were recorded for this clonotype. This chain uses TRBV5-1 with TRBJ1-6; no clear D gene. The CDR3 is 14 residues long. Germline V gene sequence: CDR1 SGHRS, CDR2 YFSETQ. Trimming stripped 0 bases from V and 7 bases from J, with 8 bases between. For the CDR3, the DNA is TGCGCCAGCAGCTTGGTTCCCAGCAATTCACCCCTCCACTTT. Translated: CASSLVPSNSPLHF.

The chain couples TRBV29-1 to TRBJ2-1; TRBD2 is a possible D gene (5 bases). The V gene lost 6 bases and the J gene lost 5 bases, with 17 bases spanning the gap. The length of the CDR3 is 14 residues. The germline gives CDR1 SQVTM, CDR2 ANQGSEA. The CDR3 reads CSVTWAGDHNEQFF. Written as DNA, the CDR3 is TGCAGCGTGACTTGGGCGGGCGATCACAATGAGCAGTTCTTC.

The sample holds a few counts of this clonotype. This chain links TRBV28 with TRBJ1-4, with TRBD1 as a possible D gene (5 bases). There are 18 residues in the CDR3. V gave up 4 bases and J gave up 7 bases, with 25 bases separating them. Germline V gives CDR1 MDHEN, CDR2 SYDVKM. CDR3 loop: CASSSSRGATSGGEKLFF. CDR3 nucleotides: TGTGCCAGCAGTTCCTCCCGCGGGGCTACGTCAGGCGGTGAAAAACTGTTTTTT.

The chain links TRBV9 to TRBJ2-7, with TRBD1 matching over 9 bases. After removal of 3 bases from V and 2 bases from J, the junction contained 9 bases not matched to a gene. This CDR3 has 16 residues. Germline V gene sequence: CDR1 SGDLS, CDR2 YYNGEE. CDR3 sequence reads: CASSAGDRAFPYEQYF. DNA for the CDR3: TGTGCCAGCAGCGCCGGGGACAGGGCCTTCCCCTACGAGCAGTACTTC.

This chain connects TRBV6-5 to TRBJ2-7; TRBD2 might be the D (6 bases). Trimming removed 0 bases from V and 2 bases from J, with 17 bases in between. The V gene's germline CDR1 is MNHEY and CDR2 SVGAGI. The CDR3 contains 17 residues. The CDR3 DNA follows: TGTGCCAGCAGTTACTCCCGTGGACCCGGAGGGCCCTACGAGCAGTACTTC. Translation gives CASSYSRGPGGPYEQYF.

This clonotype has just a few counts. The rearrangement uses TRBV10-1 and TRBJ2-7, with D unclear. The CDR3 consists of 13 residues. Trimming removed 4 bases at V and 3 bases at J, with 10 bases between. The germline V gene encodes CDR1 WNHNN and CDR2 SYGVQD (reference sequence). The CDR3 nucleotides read TGCGCCAGCAGTGCGGGCAGCAACTACGAGCAGTACTTC. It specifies CASSAGSNYEQYF.

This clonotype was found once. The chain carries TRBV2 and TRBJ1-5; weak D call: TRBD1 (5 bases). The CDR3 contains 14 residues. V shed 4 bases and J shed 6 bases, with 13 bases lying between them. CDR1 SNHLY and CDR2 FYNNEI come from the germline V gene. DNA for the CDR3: TGTGCCAGCAGTGCGGGGGGGTCAGGTCAGCCCCAGCATTTT. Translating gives CASSAGGSGQPQHF.